The subject of this entry is one T cell receptor beta chain. TCRdb keeps only in-frame clones here, not all; method: immunoSEQ multiplex PCR. The repertoire includes approximately 150,000 clones, over 85% of them detected once, and about 1.6% sits in the top ten. This sample was included in a study of blood T cell repertoires in COVID-19. Across the whole study: Researchers got acute and convalescent COVID-19 samples from the United States, Italy and Spain.

Input material: peripheral blood. The source is a human donor in a cohort sampled during active COVID-19.

In DNA, the CDR3 is TGCGCCAGCAGCCAAGACCGTCAGGGGCCCTTCTATGGCTACACCTTC. Amino acids: CASSQDRQGPFYGYTF. This chain links TRBV4-3 with TRBJ1-2; possible D gene TRBD1, 6 bases. From germline, CDR1 is LGHNA and CDR2 YSLEER. Between the trimmed V and J ends, which lost 0 bases and 4 bases, there was a span of 15 bases. The CDR3 sequence is 16 residues long.